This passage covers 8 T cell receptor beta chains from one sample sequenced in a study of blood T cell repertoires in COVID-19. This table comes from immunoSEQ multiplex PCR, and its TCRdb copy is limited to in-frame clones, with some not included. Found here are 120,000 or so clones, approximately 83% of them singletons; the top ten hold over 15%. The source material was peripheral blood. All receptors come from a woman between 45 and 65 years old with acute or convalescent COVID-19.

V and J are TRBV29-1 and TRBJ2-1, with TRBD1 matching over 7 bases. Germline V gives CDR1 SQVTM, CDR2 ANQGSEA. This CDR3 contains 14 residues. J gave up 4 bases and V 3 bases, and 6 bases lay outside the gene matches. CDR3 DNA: TGCAGCGTTGATAGGACAGGCGGATACAATGAGCAGTTCTTC. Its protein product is CSVDRTGGYNEQFF.

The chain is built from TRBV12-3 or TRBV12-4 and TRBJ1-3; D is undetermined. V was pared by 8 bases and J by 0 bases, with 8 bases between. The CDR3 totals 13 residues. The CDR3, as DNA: TGTGCCAGCGGCAGGCGCTCTGGAAACACCATATATTTT. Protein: CASGRRSGNTIYF.

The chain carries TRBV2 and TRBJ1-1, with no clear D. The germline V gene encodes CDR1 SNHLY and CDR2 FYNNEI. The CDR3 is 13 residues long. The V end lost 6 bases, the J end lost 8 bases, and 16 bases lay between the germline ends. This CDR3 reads CASREGASFEAFF. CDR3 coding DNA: TGTGCCAGCAGAGAGGGCGCGTCTTTCGAAGCTTTCTTT.

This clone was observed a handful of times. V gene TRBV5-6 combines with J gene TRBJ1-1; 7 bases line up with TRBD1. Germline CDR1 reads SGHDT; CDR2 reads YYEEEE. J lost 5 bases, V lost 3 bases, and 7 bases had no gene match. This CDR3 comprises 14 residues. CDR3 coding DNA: TGTGCCAGCAGCTGGGGACAGTCTCAGACTGAAGCTTTCTTT. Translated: CASSWGQSQTEAFF.

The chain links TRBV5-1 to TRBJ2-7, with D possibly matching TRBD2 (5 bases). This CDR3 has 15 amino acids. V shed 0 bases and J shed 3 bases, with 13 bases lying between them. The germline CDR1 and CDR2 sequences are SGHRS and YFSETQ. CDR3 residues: CASSLGGPRDYEQYF. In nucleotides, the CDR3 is TGCGCCAGCAGCTTGGGAGGGCCCCGTGACTACGAGCAGTACTTC.

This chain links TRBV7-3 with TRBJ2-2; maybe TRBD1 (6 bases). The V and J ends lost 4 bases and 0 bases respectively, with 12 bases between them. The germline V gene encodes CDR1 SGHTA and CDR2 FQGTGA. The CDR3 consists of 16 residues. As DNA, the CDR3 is TGTGCCAGCAGCTCTATTAGGACAGCGAACACCGGGGAGCTGTTTTTT. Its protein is CASSSIRTANTGELFF.

The CDR3 spells CAWSVLKQGNEQFF. DNA for the CDR3: TGTGCCTGGAGTGTACTAAAACAGGGGAATGAGCAGTTCTTC. The chain couples TRBV30 to TRBJ2-1, with 7 positions matching TRBD1. Germline-derived CDR1 and CDR2 are GTSNPN and SVGIG (reference sequence). Trimming removed 0 bases from V and 7 bases from J; junction bases left unmatched: 6. This CDR3 comprises 14 residues.

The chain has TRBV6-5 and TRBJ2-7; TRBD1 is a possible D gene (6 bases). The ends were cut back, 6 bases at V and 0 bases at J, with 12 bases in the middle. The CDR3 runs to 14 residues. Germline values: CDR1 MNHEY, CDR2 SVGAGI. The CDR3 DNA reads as TGTGCCAGCAGGCTGGGGGCGATCTCCTACGAGCAGTACTTC. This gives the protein CASRLGAISYEQYF.